A selection of T cell receptor beta chains follows, all from one sample in a study of blood T cell repertoires in COVID-19. TCRdb keeps only in-frame clones here, not all; method: immunoSEQ multiplex PCR. The table has 98,000 or so clones, more than 75% seen once. The sample was peripheral blood. These receptors were taken from a man aged 60-69 years with acute or convalescent COVID-19. Each CDR3 is given with its conserved first and last residue. The order of the fields is V gene, J gene, clone size, D gene, CDR3 DNA, CDR3 protein. A D gene is named only where the DNA matches it firmly. Some rows mark clone size as missing; the rest say once, few, many or name a class of expanded clone.

>TRBV19|TRBJ2-1|-|-
TGTGCCAGTAGTATTGAACACATCTCCTACAATGAGCAGTTCTTC
CASSIEHISYNEQFF
>TRBV7-2|TRBJ2-4|-|-
TGTGCCAGCAGTAGGGGCAGGGTTGACATTCAGTACTTC
CASSRGRVDIQYF
>TRBV6-2/TRBV6-3|TRBJ2-5|-|TRBD2
TGTGCCAGCAGTCGGACAGCGGGAGTCCAGGAGACCCAGTACTTC
CASSRTAGVQETQYF
>TRBV18|TRBJ1-5|-|-
TGTGCCAGCTCATTAACAGGGTTGGGCAATCAGCCCCAGCATTTT
CASSLTGLGNQPQHF
>TRBV10-3|TRBJ2-3|-|TRBD2
TGTGCCATCAGTTCCTGGGAGCGGGAGATAGATACGCAGTATTTT
CAISSWEREIDTQYF
>TRBV19|TRBJ2-1|-|TRBD1
TGTGCCAGTAGCCGAACGGACAGGTACAATGAGCAGTTCTTC
CASSRTDRYNEQFF
>TRBV12-3/TRBV12-4|TRBJ1-3|-|TRBD1
TGTGCCACAAAAAGGACAGGGGCTAACACCATATATTTT
CATKRTGANTIYF
>TRBV11-3|TRBJ1-4|-|TRBD1
TGTGCCAGCAGCAGAGACAGGGGTATTTCGGAAAAACTGTTTTTT
CASSRDRGISEKLFF
>TRBV6-2/TRBV6-3|TRBJ1-5|-|TRBD1
TGTGCCAGCAGTTCGACAGGGGGTGAGCAGCCCCAGCATTTT
CASSSTGGEQPQHF
>TRBV9|TRBJ2-3|-|-
TGTGCCAGCAGCGCGAGTGGGCACACAGATACGCAGTATTTT
CASSASGHTDTQYF
>TRBV5-1|TRBJ2-2|few|TRBD2
TGCGCCAGCAGCCACCGGACTAGCGCGAACACCGGGGAGCTGTTTTTT
CASSHRTSANTGELFF
>TRBV6-1|TRBJ1-2|-|TRBD1
TGTGCCAGCAGTGAGATGGACAGGGGTGGTGGCTACACCTTC
CASSEMDRGGGYTF
>TRBV12-3/TRBV12-4|TRBJ1-1|-|TRBD1
TGTGCCATTGACAGGGGTCCGAACACTGAAGCTTTCTTT
CAIDRGPNTEAFF
>TRBV19|TRBJ1-6|-|-
TGTGCCAGTATGAGAAGTAAGAATTCACCCCTCCACTTT
CASMRSKNSPLHF
>TRBV28|TRBJ2-1|-|-
TGTGCCAGCAGTTTTACGGGGAACACCTACAATGAGCAGTTCTTC
CASSFTGNTYNEQFF
>TRBV27|TRBJ2-5|-|TRBD1
TGTGCCAGCAGTTTATGGGGCAGGGGGTTGGAGACCCAGTACTTC
CASSLWGRGLETQYF
>TRBV15|TRBJ2-5|-|-
TGTGCCACCAGCAGAGATCTGGGCAGAGAAGAGACCCAGTACTTC
CATSRDLGREETQYF
>TRBV7-2|TRBJ2-2|-|-
TGTGCCAGCAGCCCACAGGGAACCGGGGAGCTGTTTTTT
CASSPQGTGELFF
>TRBV19|TRBJ1-1|-|TRBD1
TGTGCCAGTAGTATAGAGGACAGGGGACGGACTGAAGCTTTCTTT
CASSIEDRGRTEAFF
>TRBV5-6|TRBJ1-2|few|-
TGTGCCAGCAGCTTAGGACAGAGCTATGGCTACACCTTC
CASSLGQSYGYTF
>TRBV19|TRBJ2-1|-|TRBD2
TGTGCCAGTAAGACTAGCGGGAGGGTCGATGAGCAGTTCTTC
CASKTSGRVDEQFF
>TRBV5-5|TRBJ2-3|few|-
TGTGCCAGCAGCTTGGATGGGGGGACAGATACGCAGTATTTT
CASSLDGGTDTQYF
>TRBV4-2|TRBJ1-2|-|-
TGTGCCAGCGGGTCGGACAGAGGATTTTCTGGCTACACCTTC
CASGSDRGFSGYTF
>TRBV30|TRBJ1-6|-|-
TGTGCCTGGAATGATGGAGGGACGTCACCCCTCCACTTT
CAWNDGGTSPLHF
>TRBV7-8|TRBJ2-7|-|TRBD2
TGTGCCAGCAGCTCGTGGGGACTAGCGGTCTCCTACGAGCAGTACTTC
CASSSWGLAVSYEQYF
>TRBV4-1|TRBJ2-2|-|-
TGCGCCAGCAGCCAAGAGACTACGGTCGACACCGGGGAGCTGTTTTTT
CASSQETTVDTGELFF
>TRBV7-9|TRBJ2-7|-|TRBD1
TGTGCCAGCAGCCCCGGACAGGCTCCCCGCGACGAGCAGTACTTC
CASSPGQAPRDEQYF
>TRBV25-1|TRBJ2-5|-|-
TGTGCCAGCAGTGACAAATACAGAAACCAAGAGACCCAGTACTTC
CASSDKYRNQETQYF
>TRBV14|TRBJ2-1|-|TRBD2
TGTGCCAGCAGCCGTATAGCGGGCTACTCCTACAATGAGCAGTTCTTC
CASSRIAGYSYNEQFF
>TRBV29-1|TRBJ1-2|-|TRBD1
TGCAGCGTGAGGGGACAGGGGAACTATGGCTACACCTTC
CSVRGQGNYGYTF
>TRBV24-1|TRBJ2-1|-|TRBD2
TGTGCCACCAGTGGGACTAGCGGGAGGTCTACCTCTAACTCCTACAATGAGCAGTTCTTC
CATSGTSGRSTSNSYNEQFF
>TRBV13|TRBJ2-3|-|-
TGTGCCAGCAGCATCCCCCCACGCGGGTTGGGCACAGATACGCAGTATTTT
CASSIPPRGLGTDTQYF
>TRBV9|TRBJ2-5|-|-
TGTGCCAGCAGCGCCGTAGGAGAGACCGGGTACCAAGAGACCCAGTACTTC
CASSAVGETGYQETQYF
>TRBV3-1/TRBV3-2|TRBJ1-3|-|-
TGTGCCAGCAGCCAAGATCTCGGGGGCTCTGGAAACACCATATATTTT
CASSQDLGGSGNTIYF
>TRBV24-1|TRBJ2-1|-|-
TGTGCCACCAGTGACACAGAGCCAGGTGATGAGCAGTTCTTC
CATSDTEPGDEQFF
>TRBV6-5|TRBJ1-5|-|TRBD1
TGTGCCAGCAGTTTCGACAGGGGGGGGCCCCAGCATTTT
CASSFDRGGPQHF
>TRBV6-1|TRBJ2-3|-|-
TGTGCCAGCAGTGAAGGTCCTAGCATCGCAGATACGCAGTATTTT
CASSEGPSIADTQYF
>TRBV9|TRBJ1-1|-|-
TGTGCCAGCAGCTTGGGCCAGAACACTGAAGCTTTCTTT
CASSLGQNTEAFF